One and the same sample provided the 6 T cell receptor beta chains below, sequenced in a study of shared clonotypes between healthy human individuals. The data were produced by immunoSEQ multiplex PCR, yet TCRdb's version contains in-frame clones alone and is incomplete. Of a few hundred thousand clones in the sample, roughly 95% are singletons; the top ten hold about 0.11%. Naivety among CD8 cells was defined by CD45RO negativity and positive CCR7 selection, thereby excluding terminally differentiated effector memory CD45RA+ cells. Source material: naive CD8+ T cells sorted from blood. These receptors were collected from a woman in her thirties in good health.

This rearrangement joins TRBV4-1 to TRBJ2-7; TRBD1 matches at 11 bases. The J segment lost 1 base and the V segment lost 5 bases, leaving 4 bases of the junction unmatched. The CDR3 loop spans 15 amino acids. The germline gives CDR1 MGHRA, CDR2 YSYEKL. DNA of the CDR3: TGCGCCAGCAGCTACCGGGACAGGGGGTCCTACGAGCAGTACTTC. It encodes CASSYRDRGSYEQYF.

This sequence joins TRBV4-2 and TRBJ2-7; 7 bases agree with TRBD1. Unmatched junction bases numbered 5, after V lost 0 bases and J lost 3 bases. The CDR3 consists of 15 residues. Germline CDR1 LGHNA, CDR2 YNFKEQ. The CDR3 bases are TGTGCCAGCAGCCAAGAGACAGGGTGGGGCTACGAGCAGTACTTC. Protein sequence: CASSQETGWGYEQYF.

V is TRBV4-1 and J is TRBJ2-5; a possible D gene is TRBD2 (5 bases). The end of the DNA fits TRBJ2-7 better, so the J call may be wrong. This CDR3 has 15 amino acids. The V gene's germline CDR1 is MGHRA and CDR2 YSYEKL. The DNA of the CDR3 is TGCGCCAGCAGCCAAGTCGGGGTAGGCTCCTACGAGCAGTACTTC. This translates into CASSQVGVGSYEQYF.

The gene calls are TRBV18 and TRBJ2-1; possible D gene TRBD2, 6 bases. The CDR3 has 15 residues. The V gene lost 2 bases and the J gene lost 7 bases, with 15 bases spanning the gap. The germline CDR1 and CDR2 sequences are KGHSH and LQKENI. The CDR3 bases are TGTGCCAGCTCACCATTGACTAGATTCGGGAATGAGCAGTTCTTC. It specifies CASSPLTRFGNEQFF.

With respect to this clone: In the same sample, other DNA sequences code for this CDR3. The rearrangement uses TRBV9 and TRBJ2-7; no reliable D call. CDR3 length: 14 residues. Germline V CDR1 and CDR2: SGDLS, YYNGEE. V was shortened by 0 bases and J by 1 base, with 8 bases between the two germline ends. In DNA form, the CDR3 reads TGTGCCAGCAGCGTAGTGGGCTCGTCCTACGAGCAGTACTTC. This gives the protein CASSVVGSSYEQYF.

CDR3 DNA: TGTGCCAGCAGCACTAGGAGCTCCTACGAGCAGTACTTC. This translates into CASSTRSSYEQYF. The chain uses TRBV7-9 and TRBJ2-7; the D gene is possibly TRBD2 (5 bases). From germline, CDR1 is SEHNR and CDR2 FQNEAQ (reference sequence). V gave up 5 bases and J gave up 0 bases, with 8 bases separating them. The CDR3 has 13 residues.